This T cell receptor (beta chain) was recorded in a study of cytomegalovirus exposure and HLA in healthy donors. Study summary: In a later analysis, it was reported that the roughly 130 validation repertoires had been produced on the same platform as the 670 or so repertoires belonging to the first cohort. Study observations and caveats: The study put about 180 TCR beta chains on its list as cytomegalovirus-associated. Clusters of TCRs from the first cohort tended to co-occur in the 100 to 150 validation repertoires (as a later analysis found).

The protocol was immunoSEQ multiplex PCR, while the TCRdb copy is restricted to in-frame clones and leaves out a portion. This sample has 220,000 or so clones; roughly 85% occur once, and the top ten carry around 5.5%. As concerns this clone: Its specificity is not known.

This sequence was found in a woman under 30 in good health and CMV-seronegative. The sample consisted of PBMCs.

CDR3 amino acids: CATSTRGGTNNEQFF. As DNA, the CDR3 is TGTGCCACCAGCACCCGGGGGGGGACGAATAATGAGCAGTTCTTC. The genes are TRBV15 and TRBJ2-1; 8 bases line up with TRBD2. The CDR3 contains 15 residues. V trimming: 4 bases; J trimming: 7 bases; junction bases outside the gene matches: 9. Germline CDR1 and CDR2: LNHNV and YYDKDF (reference sequence).